These T cell receptor beta chains were read from a single sample in a study of blood T cells in healthy people across ages. A single record per CDR3 protein comes from TCRdb applying MiXCR to the 5' RACE reads. The sample lists about 1.4 million distinct CDR3 sequences; 59% were seen once. The sample was blood. The receptors originated from a man younger than 35 in good health. CDR3s include the opening cysteine and the closing phenylalanine or tryptophan. D genes are given only for firm matches. Size tells how often a clone was seen (once, few, many) or the class of an expanded clone, and some rows leave it out.

clone_size j_call d_call cdr3_length v_call cdr3_aa cdr3_nt
NA TRBJ2-7 TRBD2 16 TRBV12-3/TRBV12-4 CASSPGLAGGGNEQYF TGTGCCAGCAGTCCCGGACTAGCGGGAGGTGGCAACGAGCAGTACTTC
NA TRBJ1-3 NA 15 TRBV11-2 CASSLVGGSGNTIYF TGTGCCAGCAGCTTAGTCGGGGGCTCTGGAAACACCATATATTTT
few TRBJ2-3 NA 14 TRBV7-9 CASKVSQGTDTQYF TGTGCCAGCAAGGTGTCGCAGGGAACAGATACGCAGTATTTT
few TRBJ2-1 TRBD2 16 TRBV9 CASSPGLAGSYNEQFF TGTGCCAGCAGCCCAGGACTAGCGGGGAGCTACAATGAGCAGTTCTTC
few TRBJ2-7 NA 13 TRBV28 CASSWDRDYEQYF TGTGCCAGCAGTTGGGACCGCGACTACGAGCAGTACTTC
NA TRBJ2-7 NA 15 TRBV3-1 CASSPFGVSSYEQYF TGTGCCAGCAGCCCTTTTGGGGTGAGTTCCTACGAGCAGTACTTC
NA TRBJ2-3 NA 13 TRBV10-3 CAISVLGTDTQYF TGTGCCATCAGTGTTCTGGGCACAGATACGCAGTATTTT
NA TRBJ1-2 NA 12 TRBV7-9 CASSSATDGYTF TGTGCCAGCAGCTCAGCCACGGATGGCTACACCTTC
NA TRBJ2-1 NA 13 TRBV15 CATSRVRTYEQFF TGTGCCACCAGCAGAGTACGAACATATGAGCAGTTCTTC
NA TRBJ2-4 TRBD1 14 TRBV7-9 CASSSQGGGNIQYF TGTGCCAGCAGCTCACAAGGGGGCGGAAACATTCAGTACTTC
NA TRBJ2-3 TRBD2 15 TRBV12-3/TRBV12-4 CASSFGGRPTDTQYF TGTGCCAGCAGTTTCGGCGGGAGGCCGACAGATACGCAGTATTTT
NA TRBJ2-5 NA 13 TRBV28 CASRVNAQETQYF TGTGCCAGCAGGGTGAACGCCCAAGAGACCCAGTACTTC
NA TRBJ2-5 NA 15 TRBV24-1 CATSDLRTGGETQYF TGTGCCACCAGTGATTTGCGCACAGGTGGAGAGACCCAGTACTTC
few TRBJ2-1 TRBD2 15 TRBV7-8 CASRIAGVSYNEQFF TGTGCCAGCCGCATAGCGGGAGTCTCCTACAATGAGCAGTTCTTC
few TRBJ2-7 NA 14 TRBV10-3 CAIRGSGYSYEQYF TGTGCCATCAGAGGTTCAGGGTACTCCTACGAGCAGTACTTC
once TRBJ1-1 NA 14 TRBV27 CASSEPGQNTEAFF TGTGCCAGCAGTGAACCGGGACAGAACACTGAAGCTTTCTTT
NA TRBJ2-7 TRBD1 16 TRBV3-1 CASSQGWDRGLEEQYF TGTGCCAGCAGCCAAGGATGGGACAGGGGTTTGGAAGAGCAGTACTTC
few TRBJ1-5 NA 14 TRBV10-1 CASHRSGIRQPQHF TGCGCCAGCCATCGTTCTGGGATTCGACAGCCCCAGCATTTT
NA TRBJ2-5 TRBD1 14 TRBV7-9 CASRGTGRQETQYF TGTGCCAGCAGGGGGACAGGGAGACAAGAGACCCAGTACTTC
NA TRBJ1-2 NA 14 TRBV7-7 CASSLYATALGYTF TGTGCTAGCAGCTTATATGCGACAGCCCTGGGCTACACCTTC
once TRBJ1-1 TRBD1 17 TRBV5-1 CASSFGTGGPISTEAFF TGCGCCAGCAGCTTTGGGACAGGGGGCCCGATCAGCACTGAAGCTTTCTTT
few TRBJ2-7 TRBD1 17 TRBV4-3 CASSQLKDRPHSYEQYF TGCGCCAGCAGCCAACTAAAGGACAGGCCGCACTCCTACGAGCAGTACTTC
NA TRBJ2-1 TRBD2 14 TRBV12-3/TRBV12-4 CATLLAGVHNEQFF TGTGCCACCCTACTAGCGGGAGTCCACAATGAGCAGTTCTTC
NA TRBJ1-2 NA 17 TRBV6-1 CASRLPSTGNPWDGYTF TGTGCCAGCAGGCTCCCTTCCACAGGGAATCCTTGGGATGGCTACACCTTC
few TRBJ2-5 TRBD1 14 TRBV2 CASSVSGGVETQYF TGTGCCAGCAGTGTGTCAGGGGGCGTCGAGACCCAGTACTTC
NA TRBJ1-1 NA 16 TRBV4-3 CASSQGGRFMDTEAFF TGCGCCAGCAGCCAAGGCGGACGGTTCATGGACACTGAAGCTTTCTTT
NA TRBJ2-3 TRBD2 16 TRBV27 CASSLGAGVGPDTQYF TGTGCCAGCAGTTTAGGAGCGGGAGTGGGGCCAGATACGCAGTATTTT
NA TRBJ1-1 NA 11 TRBV10-3 CAISGGNEAFF TGTGCCATCAGTGGCGGGAATGAAGCTTTCTTT
few TRBJ2-3 NA 14 TRBV11-2 CASRWDRSTDTQYF TGTGCCAGCCGCTGGGATCGAAGCACAGATACGCAGTATTTT
NA TRBJ2-5 NA 15 TRBV7-8 CASSPGILLQETQYF TGTGCCAGCAGCCCCGGGATCCTACTTCAAGAGACCCAGTACTTC
few TRBJ2-7 NA 13 TRBV29-1 CSVEGSSPYEQYF TGCAGCGTTGAGGGATCAAGTCCCTACGAGCAGTACTTC
NA TRBJ1-2 NA 10 TRBV29-1 CSVDGYGYTF TGCAGCGTTGACGGTTATGGCTACACCTTC
NA TRBJ2-2 NA 16 TRBV24-1 CATSDHRAGLSGELFF TGTGCCACCAGTGATCACAGGGCAGGTCTGTCCGGGGAGCTGTTTTTT
NA TRBJ2-1 NA 13 TRBV5-1 CASSLDGSGEQFF TGCGCCAGCAGCTTGGACGGTTCGGGAGAGCAGTTCTTC
NA TRBJ2-5 NA 15 TRBV3-1 CASSQDKLGQETQYF TGTGCCAGCAGCCAAGACAAACTAGGGCAAGAGACCCAGTACTTC
NA TRBJ1-1 NA 18 TRBV6-1 CASTPPNIMTGFSTEAFF TGTGCCAGCACCCCGCCTAACATAATGACAGGTTTCAGCACTGAAGCTTTCTTT
NA TRBJ2-7 TRBD1 14 TRBV2 CASSGGTDPYEQYF TGTGCCAGCAGTGGGGGGACAGACCCCTACGAGCAGTACTTC
few TRBJ1-1 NA 12 TRBV5-1 CASSSGHIEAFF TGCGCCAGCAGCTCAGGGCACATCGAAGCTTTCTTT
NA TRBJ1-5 NA 17 TRBV6-1 CARTPGGYLCSNQPQHF NA
few TRBJ2-1 NA 16 TRBV10-3 CAISVVTGETYNEQFF TGTGCCATCAGTGTGGTGACGGGGGAGACCTACAATGAGCAGTTCTTC
NA TRBJ2-3 NA 14 TRBV6-2/TRBV6-3 CASSYELSTDTQYF TGTGCCAGCAGTTACGAACTTAGCACAGATACGCAGTATTTT
NA TRBJ2-5 NA 15 TRBV6-5 CASSWALYEQETQYF TGTGCCAGCAGTTGGGCCCTTTATGAGCAAGAGACCCAGTACTTC
NA TRBJ2-1 TRBD2 14 TRBV29-1 CSVATSGDGSEQFF TGCAGCGTCGCCACTAGCGGGGATGGGAGTGAGCAGTTCTTC
few TRBJ1-6 NA 14 TRBV28 CASSPTVYNSPLHF TGTGCCAGCAGTCCGACCGTGTATAATTCACCCCTCCACTTT
NA TRBJ2-5 NA 14 TRBV12-3/TRBV12-4 CASSPGPYQETQYF TGTGCCAGCAGTCCGGGACCGTACCAAGAGACCCAGTACTTC
NA TRBJ1-1 NA 15 TRBV5-1 CASSLDSGPNTEAFF TGCGCCAGCAGCTTGGATTCGGGGCCGAACACTGAAGCTTTCTTT